Shown below are 9 T cell receptor beta chains from a single sample sequenced in a study of post-analysis software for immune sequencing data. Sequencing libraries made from TCR beta cDNA carried unique molecular identifiers. From the PCR reads, TCRdb called clonotypes with MiXCR, one entry per CDR3 protein. The sample carries about 570,000 distinct CDR3 sequences, 30% to 40% recorded once. These receptors have no identified antigens. Study-level findings and limits: Patients had higher frequencies than controls of five or six TRBV segments, including TRBV5-6, TRBV5-1 and TRBV20-1.

The sample was blood. Receptor source: a girl aged 2-17 years with multiple sclerosis.

CDR3 in amino acids: CASSLGAEQPQHF. The DNA for the CDR3 is TGTGCCAGCAGCTTAGGGGCAGAACAGCCCCAGCATTTT. V and J are TRBV7-2 and TRBJ1-5; no clear D gene. CDR3 length: 13 residues. Germline V gene data show CDR1 as SGHTA and CDR2 as FQGNSA. The V gene lost 1 base and the J gene lost 7 bases, with 8 bases spanning the gap.

This clonotype appeared many times. V is TRBV6-5 and J is TRBJ1-2; D may be TRBD1 (6 bases). The CDR3 extends over 13 amino acids. Between the trimmed V and J ends, which lost 6 bases and 4 bases, there was a span of 12 bases. Germline loops: CDR1 MNHEY, CDR2 SVGAGI. CDR3 residues: CASSLGGAYGYTF. In DNA, the CDR3 is TGTGCCAGCAGCTTAGGGGGGGCCTATGGCTACACCTTC.

V usage is TRBV7-2 and J usage is TRBJ2-3; D tentatively reads TRBD1 or TRBD2 (5 bases each). Trimming left V 7 bases short and J 7 bases short, with 15 bases between. CDR3 length: 13 residues. Germline V gene data show CDR1 as SGHTA and CDR2 as FQGNSA. In DNA, the CDR3 is TGTGCCAGCATCAAGGGATGGGGGAATACGCAGTATTTT. Translated, it gives CASIKGWGNTQYF. Full variable domain (outside the CDR3, taken from reference TRBV7-2 and TRBJ2-3): GAGVSQSPSNKVTEKGKDVELRCDPISGHTALYWYRQSLGQGLEFLIYFQGNSAPDKSGLPSDRFSAERTGGSVSTLTIQRTQQEDSAVYLCASIKGWGNTQYFGPGTRLTVL.

This clonotype was found a few times. This rearrangement joins TRBV6-5 to TRBJ2-1; 11 nucleotides line up with TRBD1. This CDR3 is built from 17 residues. With 4 bases clipped from V and 6 bases from J, the junction kept 11 bases outside the gene matches. Germline V lookup: CDR1 MNHEY, CDR2 SVGAGI. The DNA for the CDR3 is TGTGCCAGCAGTTCTACCCTGGACAGGGGGCTTGTCAATGAGCAGTTCTTC. This gives the protein CASSSTLDRGLVNEQFF.

This clonotype was observed a few times. The chain carries TRBV6-5 and TRBJ1-1; possibly TRBD1 for D (5 bases). This CDR3 contains 14 residues. Looked up from germline, CDR1 is MNHEY and CDR2 is SVGAGI. V was cut by 4 bases and J by 8 bases, with 17 bases left in between. CDR3 sequence reads: CASSSILYGAEAFF. The CDR3 DNA is TGTGCCAGCAGTTCTATACTGTATGGGGCGGAAGCTTTCTTT.

This rearrangement joins TRBV20-1 to TRBJ2-1, with D perhaps matching TRBD2 (6 bases). With 0 bases removed from V and 9 bases from J, the gap between germline ends came to 15 bases. Germline CDR1 is DFQATT and CDR2 is SNEGSKA (reference sequence). This CDR3 spans 14 amino acids. CDR3 in DNA: TGCAGTGCTAGAGATTTAGGGACTGAAGGTGAGCAGTTCTTC. Translated: CSARDLGTEGEQFF.

This clonotype was recorded a few times. The chain links TRBV7-8 to TRBJ2-3; 7 nucleotides line up with TRBD2. After removal of 0 bases from V and 2 bases from J, the junction contained 20 bases not matched to a gene. From germline, CDR1 is SGHVS and CDR2 FQNEAQ. The CDR3 spans 21 residues. For the CDR3, the DNA is TGTGCCAGCAGCTTAGCAGCAGGCCCAGGGCGGGAGAGGTCCTACACAGATACGCAGTATTTT. Protein: CASSLAAGPGRERSYTDTQYF.

Of note for this clonotype: A read error may account for a junction end that differs from germline. This sequence joins TRBV7-7 and TRBJ2-1; 9 bases agree with TRBD1. Germline CDR1 reads SSHAT; CDR2 reads FNYEAQ (reference sequence). The CDR3 contains 16 residues. The DNA of the CDR3 is TGTGCTAGCAGCCCGTCCGGGACAGGGAGGGTCTATGAGCAGTTCTTC. The encoded protein is CASSPSGTGRVYEQFF.

For the CDR3, the DNA is TGTGCCAGCAGCTTGCGGGTAAATCAGCCCCAGCATTTT. This gives the protein CASSLRVNQPQHF. This rearrangement joins TRBV5-6 to TRBJ1-5; unclear D gene. The V end was cut by 1 base, the J end by 4 bases, with 6 bases between. The CDR3 length is 13 residues. Germline CDR1 SGHDT, CDR2 YYEEEE. The variable domain in full, completed from reference TRBV5-6 and TRBJ1-5, reads DAGVTQSPTHLIKTRGQQVTLRCSPKSGHDTVSWYQQALGQGPQFIFQYYEEEERQRGNFPDRFSGHQFPNYSSELNVNALLLGDSALYLCASSLRVNQPQHFGDGTRLSIL.